This paragraph reports one T cell receptor beta chain. Its specificity is unknown. This entry comes from a study of shared clonotypes between healthy human individuals. Across the whole study: Each donor had three CD4 naive, three CD4 memory, two CD8 naive and one CD8 memory plate. General study findings and limits: Naive subsets typically showed greater estimated richness than memory subsets. Sampling covered nothing but blood. Tissue TCR repertoires likely differ from those found in blood.

CD4+ cells were split into CD45RA+ naive and CD45RA-negative memory subsets. Sequencing was performed with immunoSEQ multiplex PCR; in TCRdb, only in-frame clones are kept and a portion is missing. Among about 1 million clones, about three quarters were seen once, and the ten largest hold less than 1.5%. Trimming pared 5 bases from V and 8 bases from J, leaving 10 bases between. This CDR3 has 13 residues. CDR1 is SEHNR, CDR2 FQNEAQ, per germline (reference sequence). The source material was memory CD4+ T cells sorted from blood. Subset defined: CD45RA-negative fraction. This sequence was found in a young man in good health. The chain has TRBV7-9 and TRBJ1-6; D gene uncertain. The CDR3 bases are TGTGCCAGCAGCCCCGACAAGGATTCACCCCTCCACTTT. Residues: CASSPDKDSPLHF.